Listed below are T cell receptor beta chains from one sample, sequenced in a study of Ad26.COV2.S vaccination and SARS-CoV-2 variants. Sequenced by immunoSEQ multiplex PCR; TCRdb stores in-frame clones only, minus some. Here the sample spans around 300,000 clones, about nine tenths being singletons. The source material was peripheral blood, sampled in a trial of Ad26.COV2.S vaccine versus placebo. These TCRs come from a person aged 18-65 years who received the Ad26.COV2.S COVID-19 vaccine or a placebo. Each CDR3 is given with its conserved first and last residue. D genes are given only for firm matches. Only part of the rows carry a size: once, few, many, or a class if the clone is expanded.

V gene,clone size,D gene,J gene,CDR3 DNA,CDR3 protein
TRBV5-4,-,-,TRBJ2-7,TGTGCCAGCAGCCCCCAAACAGGGAGCTCCTACGAGCAGTACTTC,CASSPQTGSSYEQYF
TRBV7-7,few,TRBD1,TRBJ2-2,TGTGCCAGCAGCCCGGAGCCGGGACAGAGGCTTGCCGGGGAGCTGTTTTTT,CASSPEPGQRLAGELFF
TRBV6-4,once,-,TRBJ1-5,TGTGCCAGCAGTGAGCAGGGCGGTCAGCCCCAGCATTTT,CASSEQGGQPQHF
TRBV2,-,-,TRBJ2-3,TGTGCCAGCTCCGCAGTGGGGTTTGCCACAGATACGCAGTATTTT,CASSAVGFATDTQYF
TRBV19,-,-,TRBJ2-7,TGTGCCAGTAGTATCAATCCGGGGATGGGCGAGCAGTACTTC,CASSINPGMGEQYF
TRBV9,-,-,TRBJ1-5,TGTGCCAGCAGCGTAGGTCGAGGGGGTAGCAATCAGCCCCAGCATTTT,CASSVGRGGSNQPQHF
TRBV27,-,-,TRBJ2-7,TGTGCCAGCAGTTTTACAGGGCCCTACGAGCAGTACTTC,CASSFTGPYEQYF
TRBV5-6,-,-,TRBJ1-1,TGTGCCAGCAGCTTTAGTTTTGGATCGGACCTGAACACTGAAGCTTTCTTT,CASSFSFGSDLNTEAFF
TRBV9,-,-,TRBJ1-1,TGTGCCAGCAGCGTAGGACGGAACACTGAAGCTTTCTTT,CASSVGRNTEAFF
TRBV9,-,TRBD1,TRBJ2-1,TGTGCCAGCAGCGTATTGTCTGGCCTGGGCCCGGGACAGGGCTACAATGAGCAGTTCTTC,CASSVLSGLGPGQGYNEQFF
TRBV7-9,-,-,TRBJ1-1,TGTGCCAGCAGCTTTAGGGTGAACACTGAAGCTTTCTTT,CASSFRVNTEAFF
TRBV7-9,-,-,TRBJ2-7,TGTGCCAGCAGCCAGCGGCTCTACGAGCAGTACTTC,CASSQRLYEQYF
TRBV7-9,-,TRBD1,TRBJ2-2,TGTGCCAGCAGCCCGGGGACAGGGCAAGCGAACACCGGGGAGCTGTTTTTT,CASSPGTGQANTGELFF
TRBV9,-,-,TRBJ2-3,TGTGCCAGCAGCGTCTTAAAGGACACATTCAGCACAGATACGCAGTATTTT,CASSVLKDTFSTDTQYF
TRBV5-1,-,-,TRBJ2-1,TGCGCCAGCAGCTGGGGAGGCGGGGAGATTGTTGGCAATGAGCAGTTCTTC,CASSWGGGEIVGNEQFF
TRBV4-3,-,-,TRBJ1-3,TGCGCCAGCAGCCTCCAAACCGGGGGAACTAGAAACACCATATATTTT,CASSLQTGGTRNTIYF
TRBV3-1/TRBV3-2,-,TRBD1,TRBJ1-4,TGTGCCAGCAGCCAACGCAGGGGGCAGGAAAAACTGTTTTTT,CASSQRRGQEKLFF
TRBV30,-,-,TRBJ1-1,TGTGCCTGGATTCCTCGCGGCATGCCCAGCCAAGGAGCTTTCTTT,CAWIPRGMPSQGAFF
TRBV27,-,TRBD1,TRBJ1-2,TGTGCCAGCAGTTTTGTGGGACAGCGTGATGGCTACACCTTC,CASSFVGQRDGYTF
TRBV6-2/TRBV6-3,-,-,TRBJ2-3,TGTGCCAGCAGTTACAGGGGAGAGGCAGATACGCAGTATTTT,CASSYRGEADTQYF
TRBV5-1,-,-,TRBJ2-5,TGCGCCAGCAGCCCCGGAGTCCGAGAGACCCAGTACTTC,CASSPGVRETQYF
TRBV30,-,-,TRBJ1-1,TGTGCCTGGAGTTCACAGATCACTGAAGCTTTCTTT,CAWSSQITEAFF
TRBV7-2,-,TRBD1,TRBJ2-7,TGTGCCAGCAGCCCCCGGGACAGGATCTACGAGCAGTACTTC,CASSPRDRIYEQYF
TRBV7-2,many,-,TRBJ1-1,TGTGCCAGCAGCTTAGAAGGGACCCTCACTGAAGCTTTCTTT,CASSLEGTLTEAFF
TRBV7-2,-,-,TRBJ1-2,TGTGCCAGCAGCTCAACTGGGACTCCACCAAGATATGGCTACACCTTC,CASSSTGTPPRYGYTF
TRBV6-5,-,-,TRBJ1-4,TGTGCCAGCAGTTATACCAGTGGGTTGGCTAATGAAAAACTGTTTTTT,CASSYTSGLANEKLFF
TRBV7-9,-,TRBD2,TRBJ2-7,TGTGCCAGCAGCCCAAGCGGGACCCCAGGCGACGAGCAGTACTTC,CASSPSGTPGDEQYF
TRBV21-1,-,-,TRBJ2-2,TGTGCCAGCAGCAAATTGGCGGGGGAACTCGGGGAGCTGTTTTTT,CASSKLAGELGELFF